The T cell receptor (beta chain) under discussion was sequenced for a study of blood T cell repertoires in COVID-19. Whole-study context: Sources were T cells, B-cell-depleted T cells, or PBMCs; the material itself was cDNA or gDNA.

V was clipped by 0 bases and J by 3 bases, with 9 bases between them. CDR1 is SGHTA and CDR2 is FQGNSA in the germline V gene. The CDR3 extends over 15 amino acids. Assay used: immunoSEQ multiplex PCR; TCRdb lists only in-frame clones, some missing. The sample consists of approximately 150,000 clones, approximately 81% of them appearing once. The TCR comes from a human donor with acute or convalescent COVID-19. The donor label of this sample is uncertain. The material sequenced was peripheral blood. The V and J genes are TRBV7-2 and TRBJ1-5; D not certain. The CDR3 region has the DNA TGTGCCAGCAGCTTAGCGGAGAGCATCAATCAGCCCCAGCATTTT. Encoded protein: CASSLAESINQPQHF. The variable domain in full, completed from reference TRBV7-2 and TRBJ1-5, reads GAGVSQSPSNKVTEKGKDVELRCDPISGHTALYWYRQSLGQGLEFLIYFQGNSAPDKSGLPSDRFSAERTGGSVSTLTIQRTQQEDSAVYLCASSLAESINQPQHFGDGTRLSIL.